Below are 27 T cell receptor beta chains sequenced from a single sample in a study of blood T cell repertoires in COVID-19. Profiled with immunoSEQ multiplex PCR; TCRdb holds only in-frame clones, not every one. The table includes 81,000 or so clones, around nine tenths detected once. Sequencing was done on a sample of peripheral blood. All receptors derive from a man between 65 and 85 years old with active or convalescent COVID-19.

CDR3 residues: CASSHGLARLSYNEQFF. The DNA of the CDR3 is TGTGCCAGCAGTCACGGACTAGCTCGGCTTTCCTACAATGAGCAGTTCTTC. The rearrangement uses TRBV6-6 and TRBJ2-1; 8 bases are shared with TRBD2. The CDR3 length is 17 residues. Germline CDR1 is MNHNY and CDR2 is SVGAGI (reference sequence). Germline trimming cut 5 bases from V and 1 base from J; bases unmatched to any gene: 10.

V gene TRBV10-3 combines with J gene TRBJ1-5; D is ambiguous. Trimming took off 0 bases at V and 6 bases at J, with 15 bases between the two ends. The CDR3 spans 16 residues. Germline lookup yields CDR1 ENHRY and CDR2 SYGVKD. CDR3 amino acids: CAISESTGIASQPQHF. CDR3 coding DNA: TGTGCCATCAGTGAGTCGACGGGAATAGCAAGTCAGCCCCAGCATTTT.

The chain employs TRBV9 and TRBJ2-5; TRBD1 aligns across 8 bases. After removal of 1 base from V and 1 base from J, the junction contained 3 bases not matched to a gene. This CDR3 is built from 15 residues. Germline V CDR1 and CDR2: SGDLS, YYNGEE. For the CDR3, the DNA is TGTGCCAGCAGCGTACAGGGGGCGGGCCAAGAGACCCAGTACTTC. It codes for CASSVQGAGQETQYF.

The J gene is TRBJ1-3, the V gene TRBV10-3; D might be TRBD1 (6 bases). This CDR3 region has 17 residues. The germline V and J ends were trimmed by 10 bases and 1 base, with 23 bases remaining between them. Germline V CDR1 and CDR2: ENHRY, SYGVKD. The CDR3 here is CATHEGGGGRSGNTIYF. The CDR3 region has the DNA TGTGCCACCCACGAAGGGGGGGGCGGAAGGTCTGGAAACACCATATATTTT.

The chain employs TRBV7-2 and TRBJ2-3; 9 bases fit TRBD1. There are 15 residues in the CDR3. With 0 bases clipped from V and 5 bases from J, the junction kept 3 bases outside the gene matches. CDR1 and CDR2 from the germline V gene are SGHTA and FQGNSA. The CDR3 is CASSLAQGARDTQYF. Written as DNA, the CDR3 is TGTGCCAGCAGCTTAGCACAGGGGGCTAGAGATACGCAGTATTTT.

The genes are TRBV14 and TRBJ1-1; possibly TRBD1 for D (6 bases). Trimming cost V 3 bases and J 4 bases, with 15 bases left between them. The CDR3 extends over 15 amino acids. The V gene's germline CDR1 is SGHDN and CDR2 FVKESK. The CDR3 loop reads CASSQLNQGTTEAFF. In DNA form, the CDR3 reads TGTGCCAGCAGCCAGTTGAACCAGGGGACCACTGAAGCTTTCTTT.

Details on this clone: The junction departs from the called germline gene at one end, perhaps through a read error. The chain combines TRBV19 with TRBJ1-1, with D hard to call. The CDR3 spans 9 residues. Germline V CDR1 and CDR2: LNHDA, SQIVND (reference sequence). The CDR3 coding sequence is TGTGCCAGTGGCCCGAGGGTCCAATTT. Translated: CASGPRVQF.

CDR3 amino acids: CASSLGTGPGDTQYF. CDR3 bases: TGTGCCAGCAGCTTAGGGACAGGACCTGGGGATACGCAGTATTTT. The rearrangement links TRBV7-9 to TRBJ2-3; TRBD1 agrees at 7 bases. V shed 1 base and J 6 bases; nucleotides not matched to a gene: 7. The V gene's germline CDR1 is SEHNR and CDR2 FQNEAQ (reference sequence). This CDR3 has 15 amino acids.

This sequence joins TRBV15 and TRBJ1-6, with 7 bases aligning to TRBD1. Germline V gene sequence: CDR1 LNHNV, CDR2 YYDKDF (reference sequence). V lost 0 bases and J lost 0; bases outside the gene matches: 5. CDR3 length equals 18 residues. The CDR3 DNA sequence: TGTGCCACCAGCAGAGATAGGCAGGGGGTCTCCTATAATTCACCCCTCCACTTT. Its translation: CATSRDRQGVSYNSPLHF.

This chain links TRBV3-1 (or the pseudogene TRBV3-2) with TRBJ2-5; TRBD1 matches at 9 bases. Germline CDR1 is LGHDT and CDR2 is YNNKEL (reference sequence). The length of the CDR3 is 17 residues. The V gene end was trimmed by 1 base and the J gene end by 5 bases; junction bases not matched to a gene: 11. The CDR3 coding sequence is TGTGCCAGCAGCCAAGTTGGCGGAACAGGGGGCCGGGAGACCCAGTACTTC. This sequence encodes CASSQVGGTGGRETQYF.

The chain employs TRBV9 and TRBJ1-4; D unclear. The CDR3 has 15 amino acids. Germline V gives CDR1 SGDLS, CDR2 YYNGEE. V lost 3 bases, J lost 3 bases, and 12 bases lay in between. Here the CDR3 DNA reads TGTGCCAGCAGCGCCGACCGGGGATCTAATGAAAAACTGTTTTTT. It specifies CASSADRGSNEKLFF.

This clone was picked up one time. The chain joins TRBV18 to TRBJ1-4; D is perhaps TRBD1 (6 bases). The CDR3 is made up of 13 amino acids. V was cut by 3 bases and J by 8 bases, with 10 bases left in between. The germline CDR1 and CDR2 sequences are KGHSH and LQKENI. CDR3 residues: CASSPTGTEKLFF. The CDR3 nucleotides are TGTGCCAGCTCACCGACAGGTACAGAAAAACTGTTTTTT.

The chain joins TRBV9 to TRBJ2-1; 9 nucleotides agree with TRBD2. The CDR3 consists of 16 residues. V lost 4 bases, J lost 4 bases, and 9 bases stayed unmatched. Germline V gene sequence: CDR1 SGDLS, CDR2 YYNGEE. In nucleotides, the CDR3 is TGTGCCAGCAGCCTCCGGGCGGGGGGGCCTTACAATGAGCAGTTCTTC. Its translation: CASSLRAGGPYNEQFF.

This clone was seen a handful of times. The genes are TRBV28 and TRBJ1-6; maybe TRBD1 (6 bases). This CDR3 has 12 residues. V shed 6 bases and J shed 8 bases, with 8 bases lying between them. Germline V gene sequence: CDR1 MDHEN, CDR2 SYDVKM. CDR3 nucleotide sequence: TGTGCCAGCAGGACAGGAGATTCACCCCTCCACTTT. Translating it yields CASRTGDSPLHF.

This clone was picked up one time. The gene calls are TRBV11-3 and TRBJ2-2, with TRBD1 matching 10 bases. This CDR3 is 19 amino acids long. Germline values: CDR1 SGHNT, CDR2 YENEEA. V lost 4 bases, J lost 4 bases, and 15 bases stayed unmatched. The CDR3: CASSSYLGTGEEGTGELFF. The CDR3 DNA sequence: TGTGCCAGCAGCTCGTACCTGGGGACAGGGGAGGAGGGCACCGGGGAGCTGTTTTTT.

J is TRBJ2-7 and V is TRBV2, with a weak D call TRBD2 (7 bases). CDR1 SNHLY and CDR2 FYNNEI come from the germline V gene. The CDR3 length is 12 residues. V dropped 5 bases and J dropped 6 bases, with 11 bases sitting between them. CDR3 loop: CASSRGGVEQYF. The CDR3 DNA follows: TGTGCCAGCAGTAGGGGGGGAGTCGAGCAGTACTTC.

In this sample, this clone turned up a few times. The chain links TRBV19 to TRBJ1-2; D perhaps matches TRBD1 (6 bases). The CDR3 is 11 residues long. Trimming took 7 bases from V and 6 from J, leaving 9 bases between them. Looked up from germline, CDR1 is LNHDA and CDR2 is SQIVND (reference sequence). Written as DNA, the CDR3 is TGTGCCAGTACAGGGGAGCATGGCTACACCTTC. Protein sequence: CASTGEHGYTF.

With regard to this clone: Other DNA sequences from this sample encode an identical CDR3 as well. This sequence joins TRBV27 and TRBJ1-2; TRBD1 matches at 8 bases. J was trimmed by 0 bases and V by 2 bases; bases with no gene match: 2. The CDR3 has 15 residues. Germline-derived CDR1 and CDR2 are MNHEY and SMNVEV (reference sequence). The CDR3 DNA sequence: TGTGCCAGCAGTTTAGGACAGGGCGCTAACTATGGCTACACCTTC. It yields the protein CASSLGQGANYGYTF.

This clone was recorded only once. The chain carries TRBV5-4 and TRBJ1-1; the match to TRBD1 covers 11 bases. The junction had 7 bases not matched to a gene; V was cut back by 4 bases and J by 8 bases. The germline V gene encodes CDR1 SGHNT and CDR2 YYREEE (reference sequence). The CDR3 has 14 amino acids. CDR3 sequence (DNA): TGTGCCAGCAGCGCCGCGGACAGGGGGCGGGAAGCTTTCTTT. Amino acids: CASSAADRGREAFF.

CDR3 DNA: TGTGCCAGCAGCCTGACAGGGACTTTGAACACTGAAGCTTTCTTT. This codes for CASSLTGTLNTEAFF. The chain is built from TRBV6-5 and TRBJ1-1; 7 bases map to TRBD1. V gave up 6 bases and J gave up 0 bases; unmatched junction bases: 7. CDR3 length: 15 amino acids. In germline, CDR1 is MNHEY, CDR2 SVGAGI.

The chain employs TRBV27 and TRBJ2-7, with D perhaps TRBD2 (5 bases). The germline V gene encodes CDR1 MNHEY and CDR2 SMNVEV (reference sequence). The germline V and J ends were trimmed by 2 bases and 3 bases, with 11 bases remaining between them. The CDR3 contains 14 residues. In DNA, the CDR3 is TGTGCCAGCAGTTTAGTTGGACTTCGCTACGAGCAGTACTTC. This translates into CASSLVGLRYEQYF.

The chain joins TRBV7-9 to TRBJ1-2, with TRBD1 as a possible D gene (5 bases). Germline CDR1 reads SEHNR; CDR2 reads FQNEAQ (reference sequence). The V end was cut by 5 bases, the J end by 2 bases, with 9 bases between. This CDR3 comprises 13 residues. CDR3 in amino acids: CASSPQVNYGYTF. DNA for the CDR3: TGTGCCAGCAGCCCACAGGTGAACTATGGCTACACCTTC.

The rearrangement uses TRBV9 and TRBJ2-5; D perhaps matches TRBD2 (5 bases). The germline gives CDR1 SGDLS, CDR2 YYNGEE. The CDR3 runs 13 residues. Deletions cut 3 bases from V and 3 bases from J, with 9 bases between. CDR3 in amino acids: CASSATREETQYF. DNA of the CDR3: TGTGCCAGCAGCGCCACTAGGGAAGAGACCCAGTACTTC.

J is TRBJ1-5 and V is TRBV7-2; possibly TRBD1 for D (5 bases). Per germline, CDR1 SGHTA and CDR2 FQGNSA. V lost 5 bases, J lost 4 bases, and 15 bases lay in between. The CDR3 has 15 residues. CDR3 nucleotide sequence: TGTGCCAGCAGCCTCGGGGGGTTTAGAAATCAGCCCCAGCATTTT. Protein sequence: CASSLGGFRNQPQHF.

V is TRBV6-5 and J is TRBJ1-5; 7 nucleotides line up with TRBD1. V shed 2 bases, J shed 9 bases, and the junction held 7 bases outside the gene matches. The CDR3 runs to 14 residues. Per the germline V gene, CDR1 is MNHEY and CDR2 is SVGAGI. CDR3 sequence (DNA): TGTGCCAGCAGTTACCAATTACAGGGGACGCCCCAGCATTTT. It yields the protein CASSYQLQGTPQHF.

This chain uses TRBV6-5 with TRBJ2-7; the D gene is possibly TRBD1 (6 bases). V was trimmed by 5 bases and J by 12 bases, leaving 14 bases between them. The CDR3 extends over 11 amino acids. Looked up from germline, CDR1 is MNHEY and CDR2 is SVGAGI. Written as DNA, the CDR3 is TGTGCCAGCAGTCATGGACAGAATAGGTACTTC. This encodes CASSHGQNRYF.

This chain links TRBV10-2 with TRBJ2-2; 8 bases align to TRBD2. The V and J ends lost 5 bases and 6 bases, in that order; junction bases with no gene match: 8. Germline lookup yields CDR1 WSHSY and CDR2 SAAADI. The CDR3 has 15 amino acids. CDR3 in amino acids: CASSQWAGGAGELFF. The DNA for the CDR3 is TGCGCCAGCAGTCAGTGGGCGGGGGGAGCCGGGGAGCTGTTTTTT.